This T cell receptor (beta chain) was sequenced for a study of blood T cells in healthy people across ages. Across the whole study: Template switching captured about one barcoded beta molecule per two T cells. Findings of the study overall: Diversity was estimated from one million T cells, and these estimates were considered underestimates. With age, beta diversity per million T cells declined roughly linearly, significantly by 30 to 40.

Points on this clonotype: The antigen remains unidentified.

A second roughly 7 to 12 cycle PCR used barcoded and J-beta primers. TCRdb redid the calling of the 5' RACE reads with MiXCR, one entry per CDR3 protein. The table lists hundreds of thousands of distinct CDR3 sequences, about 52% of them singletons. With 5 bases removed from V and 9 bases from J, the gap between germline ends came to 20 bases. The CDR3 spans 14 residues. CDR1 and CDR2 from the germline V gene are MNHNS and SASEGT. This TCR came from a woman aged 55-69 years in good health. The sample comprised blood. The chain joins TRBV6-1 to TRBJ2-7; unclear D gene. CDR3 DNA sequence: TGTGCCAGCAGTTTAGGGAAATTGTACTATGGGCAGTACTTC. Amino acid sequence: CASSLGKLYYGQYF.